Sequencing of this T cell receptor beta chain was carried out in a study of T-cell reconstitution after alpha-beta-depleted transplantation in children. With 1 base clipped from V and 3 bases from J, the junction kept 2 bases outside the gene matches. Germline CDR1 SGHNT, CDR2 YENEEA. The CDR3 has 14 residues. Comment on this clonotype: The antigen remains unidentified.

The study, taken as a whole, reports: Expanded graft clones numbering several hundred reportedly gave rise to alpha-beta T cells about two months after transplant. The authors attributed T-cell counts and diversity one year after transplant mostly to newly produced T cells.

Unique molecular identifiers were incorporated when the TCRbeta library was constructed. Using its own MiXCR run on the PCR reads, TCRdb lists one record per CDR3 protein. The table shows 190,000 or so distinct CDR3 sequences, with approximately 6.8% occurring only once. The sample consisted of PBMCs, taken before TCRalphabeta/CD19-depleted stem cell transplant. This clonotype originated in a girl under two years old with combined immunodeficiency, due to receive a stem cell transplant. V usage is TRBV11-3 and J usage is TRBJ2-7, with 8 bases matching TRBD1. CDR3: CASSLGTGIYEQYF. The CDR3 region has the DNA TGTGCCAGCAGCTTAGGGACAGGGATCTACGAGCAGTACTTC.